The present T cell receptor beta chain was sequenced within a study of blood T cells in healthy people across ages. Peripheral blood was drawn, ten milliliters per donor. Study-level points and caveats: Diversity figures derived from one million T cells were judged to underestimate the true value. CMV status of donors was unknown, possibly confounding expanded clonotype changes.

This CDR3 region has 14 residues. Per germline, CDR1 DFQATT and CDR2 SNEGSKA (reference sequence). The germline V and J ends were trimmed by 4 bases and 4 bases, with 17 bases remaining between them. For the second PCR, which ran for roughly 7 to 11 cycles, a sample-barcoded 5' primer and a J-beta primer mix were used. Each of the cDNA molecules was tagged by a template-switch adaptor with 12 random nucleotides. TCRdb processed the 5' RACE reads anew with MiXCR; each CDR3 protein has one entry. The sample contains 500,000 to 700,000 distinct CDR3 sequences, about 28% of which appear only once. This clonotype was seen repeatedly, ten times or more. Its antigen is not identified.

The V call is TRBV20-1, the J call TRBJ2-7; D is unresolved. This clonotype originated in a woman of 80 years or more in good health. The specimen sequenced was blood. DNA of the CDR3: TGCAGTGCTACCGAAAGCGTCGGCCAATACGAGCAGTACTTC. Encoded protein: CSATESVGQYEQYF.